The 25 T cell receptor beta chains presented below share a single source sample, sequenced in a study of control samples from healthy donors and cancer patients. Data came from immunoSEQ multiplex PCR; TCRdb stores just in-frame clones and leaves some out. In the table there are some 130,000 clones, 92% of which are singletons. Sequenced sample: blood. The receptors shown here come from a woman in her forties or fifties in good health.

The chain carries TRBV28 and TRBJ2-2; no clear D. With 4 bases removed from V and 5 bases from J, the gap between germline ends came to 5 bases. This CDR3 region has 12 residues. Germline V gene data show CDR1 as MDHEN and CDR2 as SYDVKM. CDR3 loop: CASSSSTGELFF. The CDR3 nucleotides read TGTGCCAGCAGTTCTTCTACCGGGGAGCTGTTTTTT.

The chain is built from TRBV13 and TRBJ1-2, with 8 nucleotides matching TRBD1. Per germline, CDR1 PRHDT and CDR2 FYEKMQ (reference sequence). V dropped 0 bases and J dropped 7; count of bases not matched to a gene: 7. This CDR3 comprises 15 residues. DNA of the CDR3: TGTGCCAGCAGCTTAGGGGTCCAGGGGGCCCGTGGCTACACCTTC. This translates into CASSLGVQGARGYTF.

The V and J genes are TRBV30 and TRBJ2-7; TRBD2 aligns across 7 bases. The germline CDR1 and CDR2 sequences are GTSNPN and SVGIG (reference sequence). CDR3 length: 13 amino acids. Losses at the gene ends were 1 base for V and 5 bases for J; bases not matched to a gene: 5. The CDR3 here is CAWSEGGSNEQYF. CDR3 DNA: TGTGCCTGGAGTGAAGGCGGGAGCAACGAGCAGTACTTC.

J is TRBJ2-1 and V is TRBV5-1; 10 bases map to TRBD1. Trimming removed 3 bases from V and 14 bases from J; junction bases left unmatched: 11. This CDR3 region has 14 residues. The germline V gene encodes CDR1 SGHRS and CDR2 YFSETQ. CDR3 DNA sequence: TGCGCCAGCAGCTACGGCATTGACGGGACAGGGGAGTTCTTC. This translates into CASSYGIDGTGEFF.

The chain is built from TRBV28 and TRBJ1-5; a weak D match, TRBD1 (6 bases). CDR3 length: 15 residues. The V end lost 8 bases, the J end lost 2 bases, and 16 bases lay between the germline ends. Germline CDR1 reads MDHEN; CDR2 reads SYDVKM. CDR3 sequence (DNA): TGTGCCAGCGAAGGGGGAGGGCCGGGCAATCAGCCCCAGCATTTT. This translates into CASEGGGPGNQPQHF. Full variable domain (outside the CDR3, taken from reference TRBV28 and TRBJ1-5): DVKVTQSSRYLVKRTGEKVFLECVQDMDHENMFWYRQDPGLGLRLIYFSYDVKMKEKGDIPEGYSVSREKKERFSLILESASTNQTSMYLCASEGGGPGNQPQHFGDGTRLSIL.

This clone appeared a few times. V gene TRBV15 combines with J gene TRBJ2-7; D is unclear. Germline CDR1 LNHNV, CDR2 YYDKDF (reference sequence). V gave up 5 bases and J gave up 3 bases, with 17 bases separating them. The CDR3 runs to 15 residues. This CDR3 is CATSPEQTVIYEQYF. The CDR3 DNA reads TGTGCCACCAGCCCCGAGCAGACCGTCATCTACGAGCAGTACTTC.

CDR3 region: CASSTRPTGDTQYF. The DNA of the CDR3 is TGTGCCAGCAGTACACGGCCTACAGGGGATACGCAGTATTTT. This rearrangement joins TRBV6-5 to TRBJ2-3, with D possibly TRBD1 on 6 matching bases. This CDR3 comprises 14 residues. The germline CDR1 and CDR2 sequences are MNHEY and SVGAGI. V shed 5 bases and J shed 6 bases, with 15 bases lying between them.

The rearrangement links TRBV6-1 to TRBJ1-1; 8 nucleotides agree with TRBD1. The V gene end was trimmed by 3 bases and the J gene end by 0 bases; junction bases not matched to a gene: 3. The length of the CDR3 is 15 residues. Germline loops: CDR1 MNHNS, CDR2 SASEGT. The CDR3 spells CASSEGQVLNTEAFF. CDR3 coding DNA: TGTGCCAGCAGTGAGGGACAGGTCCTGAACACTGAAGCTTTCTTT.

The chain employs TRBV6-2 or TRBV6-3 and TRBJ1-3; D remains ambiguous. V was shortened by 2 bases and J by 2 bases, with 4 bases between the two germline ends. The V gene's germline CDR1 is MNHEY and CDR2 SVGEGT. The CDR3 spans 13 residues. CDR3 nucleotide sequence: TGTGCCAGCAGTTACAGGGCTGGAAACACCATATATTTT. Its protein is CASSYRAGNTIYF.

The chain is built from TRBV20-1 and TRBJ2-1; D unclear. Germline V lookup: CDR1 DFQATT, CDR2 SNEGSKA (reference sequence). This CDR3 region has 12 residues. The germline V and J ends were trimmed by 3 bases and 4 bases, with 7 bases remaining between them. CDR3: CSASPEYNEQFF. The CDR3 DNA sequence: TGCAGTGCTAGTCCGGAATACAATGAGCAGTTCTTC.

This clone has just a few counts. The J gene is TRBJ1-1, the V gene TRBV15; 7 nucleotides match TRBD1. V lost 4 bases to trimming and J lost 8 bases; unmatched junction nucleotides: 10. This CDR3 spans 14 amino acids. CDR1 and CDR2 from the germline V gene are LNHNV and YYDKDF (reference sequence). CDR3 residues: CATSKTTGRGEAFF. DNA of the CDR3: TGTGCCACCAGCAAGACGACAGGGCGAGGGGAAGCTTTCTTT.

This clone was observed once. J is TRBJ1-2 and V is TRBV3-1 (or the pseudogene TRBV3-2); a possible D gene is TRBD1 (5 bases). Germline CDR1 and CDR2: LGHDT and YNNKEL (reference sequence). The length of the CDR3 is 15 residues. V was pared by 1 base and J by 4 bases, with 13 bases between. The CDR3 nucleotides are TGTGCCAGCAGCCAAGTGGCAGGGTCTCCCTATGGCTACACCTTC. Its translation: CASSQVAGSPYGYTF.

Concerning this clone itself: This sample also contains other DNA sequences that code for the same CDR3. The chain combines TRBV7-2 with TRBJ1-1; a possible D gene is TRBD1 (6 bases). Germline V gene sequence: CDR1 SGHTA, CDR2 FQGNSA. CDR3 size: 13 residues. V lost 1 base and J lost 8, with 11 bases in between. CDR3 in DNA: TGTGCCAGCAGCTTAGGGGGGGGGACAGAAGCTTTCTTT. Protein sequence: CASSLGGGTEAFF.

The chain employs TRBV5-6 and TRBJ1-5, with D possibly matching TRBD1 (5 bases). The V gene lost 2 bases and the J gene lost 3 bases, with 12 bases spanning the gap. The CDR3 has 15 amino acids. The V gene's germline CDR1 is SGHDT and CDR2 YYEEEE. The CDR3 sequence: CASSFGGTTNQPQHF. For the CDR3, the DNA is TGTGCCAGCAGCTTTGGGGGGACCACCAATCAGCCCCAGCATTTT.

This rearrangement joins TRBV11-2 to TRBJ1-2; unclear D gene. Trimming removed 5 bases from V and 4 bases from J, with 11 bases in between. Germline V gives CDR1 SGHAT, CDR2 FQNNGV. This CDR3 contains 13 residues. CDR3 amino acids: CASSHGGFYGYTF. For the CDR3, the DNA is TGTGCCAGCAGCCACGGAGGGTTCTATGGCTACACCTTC.

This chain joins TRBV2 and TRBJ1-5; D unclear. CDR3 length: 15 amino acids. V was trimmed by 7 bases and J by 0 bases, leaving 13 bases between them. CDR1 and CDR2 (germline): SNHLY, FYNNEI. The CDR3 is CASKGSTYSNQPQHF. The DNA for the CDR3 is TGTGCCAGCAAAGGGTCAACTTATAGCAATCAGCCCCAGCATTTT.

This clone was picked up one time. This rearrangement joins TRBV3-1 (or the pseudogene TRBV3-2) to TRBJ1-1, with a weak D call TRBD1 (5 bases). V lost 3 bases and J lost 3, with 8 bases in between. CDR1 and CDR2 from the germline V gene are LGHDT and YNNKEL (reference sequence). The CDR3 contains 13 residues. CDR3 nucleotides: TGTGCCAGCAGCCACAGGGTTGACACTGAAGCTTTCTTT. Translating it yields CASSHRVDTEAFF.

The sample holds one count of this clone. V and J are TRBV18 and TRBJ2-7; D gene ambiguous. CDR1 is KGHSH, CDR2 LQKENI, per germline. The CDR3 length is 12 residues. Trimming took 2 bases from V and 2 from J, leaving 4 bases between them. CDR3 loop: CASSPMTYEQYF. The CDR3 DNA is TGTGCCAGCTCACCAATGACCTACGAGCAGTACTTC. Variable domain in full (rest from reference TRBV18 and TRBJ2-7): NAGVMQNPRHLVRRRGQEARLRCSPMKGHSHVYWYRQLPEEGLKFMVYLQKENIIDESGMPKERFSAEFPKEGPSILRIQQVVRGDSAAYFCASSPMTYEQYFGPGTRLTVT.

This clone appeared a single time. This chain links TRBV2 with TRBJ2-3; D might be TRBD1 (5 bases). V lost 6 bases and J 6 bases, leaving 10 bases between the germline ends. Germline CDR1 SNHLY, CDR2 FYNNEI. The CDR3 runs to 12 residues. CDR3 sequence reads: CASRGRLDTQYF. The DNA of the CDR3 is TGTGCCAGCAGGGGGCGCTTGGATACGCAGTATTTT.

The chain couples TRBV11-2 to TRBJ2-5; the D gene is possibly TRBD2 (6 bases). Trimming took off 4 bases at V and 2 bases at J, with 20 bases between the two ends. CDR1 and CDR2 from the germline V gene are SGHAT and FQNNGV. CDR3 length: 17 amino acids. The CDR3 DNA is TGTGCCAGCAGCTCCCCCCTAATAGGAGGGGTGCAAGAGACCCAGTACTTC. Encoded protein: CASSSPLIGGVQETQYF.

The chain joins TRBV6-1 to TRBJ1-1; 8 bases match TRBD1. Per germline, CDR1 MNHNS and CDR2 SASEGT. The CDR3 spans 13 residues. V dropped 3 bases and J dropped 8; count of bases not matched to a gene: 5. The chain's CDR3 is CASSDQGAREAFF. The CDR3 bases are TGTGCCAGCAGTGACCAGGGGGCGCGGGAAGCTTTCTTT.

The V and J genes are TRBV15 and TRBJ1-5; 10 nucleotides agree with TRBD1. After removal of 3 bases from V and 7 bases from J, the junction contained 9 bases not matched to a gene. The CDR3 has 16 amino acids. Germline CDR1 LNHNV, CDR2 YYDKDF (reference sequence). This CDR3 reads CATSRTGQGVQQPQHF. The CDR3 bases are TGTGCCACCAGCAGGACCGGACAGGGGGTTCAACAGCCCCAGCATTTT.

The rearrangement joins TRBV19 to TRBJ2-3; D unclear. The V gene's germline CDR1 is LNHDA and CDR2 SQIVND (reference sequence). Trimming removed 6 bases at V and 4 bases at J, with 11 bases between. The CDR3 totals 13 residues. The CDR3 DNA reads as TGTGCCAGTAGCCTGTATCACCCAGATACGCAGTATTTT. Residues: CASSLYHPDTQYF.

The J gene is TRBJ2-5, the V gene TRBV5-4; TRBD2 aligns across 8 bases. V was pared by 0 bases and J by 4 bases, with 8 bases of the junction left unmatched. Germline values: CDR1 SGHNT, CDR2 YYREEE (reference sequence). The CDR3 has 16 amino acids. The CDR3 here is CASSLGAGVEGETQYF. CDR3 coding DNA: TGTGCCAGCAGCTTGGGAGCGGGAGTGGAGGGAGAGACCCAGTACTTC.

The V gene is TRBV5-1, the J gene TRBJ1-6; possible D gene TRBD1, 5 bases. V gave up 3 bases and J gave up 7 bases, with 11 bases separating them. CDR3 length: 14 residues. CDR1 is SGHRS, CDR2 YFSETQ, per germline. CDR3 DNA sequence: TGCGCCAGCAGCTCGGAACAGGTCAATTCACCCCTCCACTTT. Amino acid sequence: CASSSEQVNSPLHF.